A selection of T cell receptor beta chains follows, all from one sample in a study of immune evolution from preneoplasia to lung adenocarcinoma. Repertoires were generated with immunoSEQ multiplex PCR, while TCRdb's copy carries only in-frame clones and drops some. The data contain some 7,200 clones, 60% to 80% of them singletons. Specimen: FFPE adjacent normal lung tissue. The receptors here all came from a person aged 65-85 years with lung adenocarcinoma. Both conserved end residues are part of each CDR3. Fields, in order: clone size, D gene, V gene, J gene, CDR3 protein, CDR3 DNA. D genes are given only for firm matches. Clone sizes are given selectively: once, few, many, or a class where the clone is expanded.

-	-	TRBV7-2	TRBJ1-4	CASSFLGGGHEKLFF	TGTGCCAGCAGCTTCCTGGGAGGCGGACATGAAAAACTGTTTTTT
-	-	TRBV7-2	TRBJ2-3	CASSPGLAGGMDTQYF	TGTGCCAGCAGCCCCGGGCTAGCAGGTGGTATGGATACGCAGTATTTT
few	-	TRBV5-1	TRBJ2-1	CASRPGAATYNEQFF	TGCGCCAGCAGACCGGGGGCGGCTACCTACAATGAGCAGTTCTTC
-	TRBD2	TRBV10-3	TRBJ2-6	CAIGTSGGAGANVLTF	TGTGCCATCGGGACTAGCGGGGGGGCTGGGGCCAACGTCCTGACTTTC
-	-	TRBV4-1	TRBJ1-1	CASSQGQILNTEAFF	TGCGCCAGCAGCCAAGGCCAGATATTGAACACTGAAGCTTTCTTT
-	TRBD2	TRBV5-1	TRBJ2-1	CASSSYSGGARNEQFF	TGCGCCAGCAGCTCTTATAGCGGGGGGGCTCGGAATGAGCAGTTCTTC
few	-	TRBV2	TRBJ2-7	CASSADRDHYEQYF	TGTGCCAGCAGTGCCGACCGAGATCACTACGAGCAGTACTTC
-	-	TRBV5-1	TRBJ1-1	CASSLIRQVAMNTEAFF	TGCGCCAGCAGCTTGATTAGGCAGGTCGCAATGAACACTGAAGCTTTCTTT
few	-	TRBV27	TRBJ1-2	CASRPQTDLYGYTF	TGTGCCAGTCGTCCCCAGACTGACCTCTATGGCTACACCTTC
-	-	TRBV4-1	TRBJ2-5	CASSQDPVQETQYF	TGCGCCAGCAGCCAAGATCCCGTACAGGAGACCCAGTACTTC
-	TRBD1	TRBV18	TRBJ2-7	CASSDRDRVYEQYF	TGTGCCAGCTCAGACCGGGACAGGGTCTACGAGCAGTACTTC
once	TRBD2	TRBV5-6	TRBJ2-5	CASSLGLAGGETQYF	TGTGCCAGCAGCTTGGGACTAGCGGGGGGTGAGACCCAGTACTTC
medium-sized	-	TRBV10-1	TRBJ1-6	CASSEGSGSPLHF	TGCGCCAGCAGTGAAGGTTCGGGATCACCCCTCCACTTT
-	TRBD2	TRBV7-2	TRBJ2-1	CASSLVAGGLGEQFF	TGTGCCAGCAGCTTAGTGGCGGGGGGGCTCGGGGAGCAGTTCTTC
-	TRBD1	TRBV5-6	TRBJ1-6	CASSVLQGVSPLHF	TGTGCCAGCAGCGTATTGCAGGGGGTTTCACCCCTCCACTTT
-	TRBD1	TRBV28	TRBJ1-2	CASSPRQGAFYGYTF	TGTGCCAGCAGTCCCAGACAGGGGGCCTTCTATGGCTACACCTTC
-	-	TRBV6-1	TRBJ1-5	CASSEERFYSNQPQHF	TGTGCCAGCAGTGAAGAGAGGTTTTATAGCAATCAGCCCCAGCATTTT
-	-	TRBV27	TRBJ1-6	CASSFSGVYNSPLHF	TGTGCCAGCAGCTTTTCAGGCGTCTATAATTCACCCCTCCACTTT
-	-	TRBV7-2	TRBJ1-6	CASSLGGAGRPFPLHF	TGTGCCAGCAGCTTAGGTGGAGCCGGACGGCCGTTCCCCCTCCACTTT
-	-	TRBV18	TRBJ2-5	CASSTWTQETQYF	TGTGCCAGCTCAACCTGGACACAAGAGACCCAGTACTTC
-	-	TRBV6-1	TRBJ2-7	CASTPDYSGYEQYF	TGTGCCAGCACCCCGGACTACTCCGGATACGAGCAGTACTTC
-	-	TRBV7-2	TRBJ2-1	CASSFGHQDEQFF	TGTGCCAGCAGCTTCGGACATCAGGATGAGCAGTTCTTC
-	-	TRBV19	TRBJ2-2	CASSDTNTGELFF	TGTGCCAGTAGTGATACGAACACCGGGGAGCTGTTTTTT
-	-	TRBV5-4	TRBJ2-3	CASSVDGGGTQYF	TGTGCCAGCAGCGTGGACGGGGGTGGTACGCAGTATTTT
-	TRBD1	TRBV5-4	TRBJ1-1	CASSWDRNTEAFF	TGTGCCAGCAGCTGGGACAGGAACACTGAAGCTTTCTTT